What follows are 26 T cell receptor beta chains derived from one specimen sequenced in a study of T cell responses to AZD1222 COVID-19 vaccine. Libraries were prepared by immunoSEQ multiplex PCR; TCRdb keeps only in-frame clonotypes and omits some of them. Of 150,000 to 200,000 clones detected, approximately 91% appear once; the ten largest clones hold over 1%. The material was peripheral blood, obtained 28 days after the second AZD1222 dose. These receptors all stem from an adult who received the AZD1222 COVID-19 vaccine.

This clone was seen a single time. The V call is TRBV9, the J call TRBJ2-2; D gene unclear. This CDR3 has 13 residues. Trimming cost V 0 bases and J 5 bases, with 5 bases left between them. Germline assignment: CDR1 SGDLS and CDR2 YYNGEE. The chain's CDR3 is CASSVEATGELFF. The CDR3 region has the DNA TGTGCCAGCAGCGTAGAGGCTACCGGGGAGCTGTTTTTT.

The chain links TRBV5-4 to TRBJ2-3, with 9 bases matching TRBD2. The CDR3 totals 15 residues. Per the germline V gene, CDR1 is SGHNT and CDR2 is YYREEE (reference sequence). The ends lost 0 bases at V and 5 bases at J; junction bases unmatched: 4. The CDR3 reads CASSLDSGGIDTQYF. The CDR3 nucleotides are TGTGCCAGCAGCTTGGATAGCGGGGGTATAGATACGCAGTATTTT.

Only one count was recorded for this clone. This chain connects TRBV7-8 to TRBJ1-5; no definite D call. This CDR3 spans 15 amino acids. Trimming cost V 1 base and J 5 bases, with 12 bases left between them. Germline V gives CDR1 SGHVS, CDR2 FQNEAQ. Here the CDR3 reads CASSLVSLGYQPQHF. The DNA of the CDR3 is TGTGCCAGCAGCTTAGTGAGCCTCGGATATCAGCCCCAGCATTTT.

This chain links TRBV27 with TRBJ1-1; D perhaps matches TRBD1 (5 bases). The germline CDR1 and CDR2 sequences are MNHEY and SMNVEV (reference sequence). CDR3 length: 14 amino acids. The V end lost 4 bases, the J end lost 3 bases, and 12 bases lay between the germline ends. In DNA form, the CDR3 reads TGTGCCAGCAGTTCCCCCGGGGGAGACACTGAAGCTTTCTTT. Protein sequence: CASSSPGGDTEAFF.

This chain uses TRBV3-1 (or the pseudogene TRBV3-2) with TRBJ2-7, with TRBD2 matching 7 bases. J was trimmed by 5 bases and V by 4 bases; bases with no gene match: 14. The CDR3 contains 16 residues. CDR1 and CDR2 (germline): LGHDT, YNNKEL (reference sequence). This CDR3 is CASSPGSVAGVHEQYF. In DNA form, the CDR3 reads TGTGCCAGCAGCCCAGGTTCGGTGGCGGGGGTTCACGAGCAGTACTTC.

The chain carries TRBV6-2 or TRBV6-3 and TRBJ1-2; D perhaps matches TRBD1 (6 bases). This CDR3 contains 17 residues. Germline CDR1 and CDR2: MNHEY and SVGEGT. V lost 0 bases to trimming and J lost 3 bases, with 17 bases between them. The CDR3 spells CASSYSLSEDSYYGYTF. CDR3 DNA sequence: TGTGCCAGCAGTTACTCCCTATCAGAGGACAGTTACTATGGCTACACCTTC.

This chain joins TRBV5-1 and TRBJ2-5; 16 bases map to TRBD2. V trimming: 3 bases; J trimming: 2 bases; junction bases outside the gene matches: 1. The CDR3 has 16 residues. CDR1 and CDR2 (germline): SGHRS, YFSETQ. The CDR3 protein is CASSSGLAGGQETQYF. The CDR3 DNA reads TGCGCCAGCAGCTCGGGACTAGCGGGGGGGCAAGAGACCCAGTACTTC.

The chain combines TRBV7-2 with TRBJ1-2; no clear D gene. This CDR3 comprises 15 residues. In germline, CDR1 is SGHTA, CDR2 FQGNSA. Trimming stripped 5 bases from V and 4 bases from J, with 17 bases between. The CDR3 loop reads CASSVDSLEGYGYTF. CDR3 nucleotides: TGTGCCAGCAGCGTTGACTCTCTGGAGGGCTATGGCTACACCTTC.

The V call is TRBV11-3, the J call TRBJ2-3; TRBD1 aligns across 10 bases. CDR1 and CDR2 from the germline V gene are SGHNT and YENEEA. The V and J ends lost 2 bases and 5 bases, in that order; junction bases with no gene match: 7. The CDR3 runs to 16 residues. The CDR3 nucleotides are TGTGCCAGCAGCTTACAGACAGGGGGCTATGGAGATACGCAGTATTTT. Protein sequence: CASSLQTGGYGDTQYF.

This sequence joins TRBV3-1 (or the pseudogene TRBV3-2) and TRBJ2-1; no definite D call. This CDR3 is 14 amino acids long. CDR1 is LGHDT and CDR2 is YNNKEL in the germline V gene (reference sequence). The V end lost 6 bases, the J end lost 9 bases, and 18 bases lay between the germline ends. In nucleotides, the CDR3 is TGTGCCAGCAGGGCGACCGTAGTTGATGGTGAGCAGTTCTTC. It specifies CASRATVVDGEQFF.

The chain recombines TRBV6-2 or TRBV6-3 with TRBJ2-6, with D unresolved. V lost 2 bases and J 0 bases, leaving 11 bases between the germline ends. This CDR3 has 17 residues. Looked up from germline, CDR1 is MNHEY and CDR2 is SVGEGT. The CDR3 DNA reads as TGTGCCAGCAGTTACCCGACACCACCCTCTGGGGCCAACGTCCTGACTTTC. As protein: CASSYPTPPSGANVLTF.

V usage is TRBV6-6 and J usage is TRBJ2-7; perhaps TRBD1 as D (5 bases). This CDR3 has 15 amino acids. The germline V and J ends were trimmed by 6 bases and 2 bases, with 17 bases remaining between them. CDR1 is MNHNY, CDR2 SVGAGI, per germline (reference sequence). CDR3 loop: CASSYPAGPTYEQYF. CDR3 nucleotide sequence: TGTGCCAGCAGCTACCCCGCAGGGCCCACCTACGAGCAGTACTTC.

The rearrangement links TRBV28 to TRBJ1-5; 7 bases fit TRBD1. The CDR3 is 15 amino acids. Germline V gene data show CDR1 as MDHEN and CDR2 as SYDVKM. V trimming: 5 bases; J trimming: 2 bases; junction bases outside the gene matches: 6. CDR3: CASSHHRGGNQPQHF. DNA of the CDR3: TGTGCCAGCAGTCACCACAGGGGAGGCAATCAGCCCCAGCATTTT.

The genes are TRBV7-6 and TRBJ2-7, with a possible D match to TRBD2 (5 bases). Germline loops: CDR1 SGHVS, CDR2 FNYEAQ. Trimming removed 0 bases from V and 3 bases from J, with 6 bases in between. The CDR3 is 13 residues long. The CDR3 sequence: CASSLAAGYEQYF. The CDR3, as DNA: TGTGCCAGCAGCTTAGCGGCGGGCTACGAGCAGTACTTC.

This rearrangement joins TRBV10-3 to TRBJ2-7; D perhaps matches TRBD2 (6 bases). V was shortened by 0 bases and J by 0 bases, with 18 bases between the two germline ends. The germline V gene encodes CDR1 ENHRY and CDR2 SYGVKD. The CDR3 covers 18 residues. CDR3 DNA: TGTGCCATCAGTGAGTCCTTTATTAAGGCGGGGAGCTCCTACGAGCAGTACTTC. It translates to CAISESFIKAGSSYEQYF.

The chain couples TRBV2 to TRBJ1-6; tentative D call: TRBD1 (5 bases). Trimming left V 9 bases short and J 0 bases short, with 9 bases between. The CDR3 has 14 amino acids. Germline-derived CDR1 and CDR2 are SNHLY and FYNNEI. The CDR3 reads CASHRSSYNSPLHF. In DNA, the CDR3 is TGTGCCAGTCACAGGAGCTCCTATAATTCACCCCTCCACTTT.

V usage is TRBV28 and J usage is TRBJ2-4, with D perhaps TRBD1 (6 bases). CDR1 MDHEN and CDR2 SYDVKM come from the germline V gene. Trimming shortened V by 5 bases and J by 2 bases, and 16 bases separated the two germline ends. CDR3 length: 16 amino acids. CDR3 in amino acids: CASSASSQGTKNIQYF. The CDR3 nucleotides are TGTGCCAGCAGTGCATCCAGCCAGGGGACCAAAAACATTCAGTACTTC.

The chain has TRBV7-9 and TRBJ2-3; 13 nucleotides agree with TRBD2. V was clipped by 2 bases and J by 2 bases; unmatched bases: 7. Per germline, CDR1 SEHNR and CDR2 FQNEAQ (reference sequence). The CDR3 contains 18 residues. The CDR3 reads CASSLLQGTSGTTDTQYF. The CDR3 DNA is TGTGCCAGCAGCTTATTGCAGGGGACTAGCGGGACCACAGATACGCAGTATTTT.

The chain joins TRBV18 to TRBJ2-7; 8 bases match TRBD2. Germline V gives CDR1 KGHSH, CDR2 LQKENI. With 3 bases clipped from V and 1 base from J, the junction kept 8 bases outside the gene matches. The CDR3 spans 16 residues. CDR3 sequence: CASSPPGRGSSYEQYF. For the CDR3, the DNA is TGTGCCAGCTCACCCCCCGGGAGGGGGTCTTCCTACGAGCAGTACTTC. Complete variable domain (other parts from reference TRBV18 and TRBJ2-7): NAGVMQNPRHLVRRRGQEARLRCSPMKGHSHVYWYRQLPEEGLKFMVYLQKENIIDESGMPKERFSAEFPKEGPSILRIQQVVRGDSAAYFCASSPPGRGSSYEQYFGPGTRLTVT.

This chain links TRBV14 with TRBJ1-5; maybe TRBD1 (6 bases). The germline gives CDR1 SGHDN, CDR2 FVKESK. CDR3 length equals 13 residues. V lost 4 bases, J lost 6 bases, and 10 bases lay in between. The CDR3 protein is CASSPQGGQPQHF. CDR3 DNA sequence: TGTGCCAGCAGCCCCCAAGGGGGTCAGCCCCAGCATTTT.

V and J are TRBV11-3 and TRBJ2-1, with D possibly TRBD2 on 6 matching bases. V was pared by 2 bases and J by 3 bases, with 11 bases between. CDR1 and CDR2 (germline): SGHNT, YENEEA. CDR3 length: 15 residues. In nucleotides, the CDR3 is TGTGCCAGCAGCTTACGAGCGGGTCTCTACAATGAGCAGTTCTTC. It yields the protein CASSLRAGLYNEQFF.

The chain uses TRBV28 and TRBJ2-1; TRBD2 agrees at 8 bases. Germline V CDR1 and CDR2: MDHEN, SYDVKM. The trim removed 6 bases at V and 5 bases at J, leaving 9 bases unmatched. This CDR3 has 15 amino acids. CDR3 sequence reads: CASRFRLATHNEQFF. The CDR3 bases are TGTGCCAGCAGGTTCCGACTAGCGACCCACAATGAGCAGTTCTTC.

V usage is TRBV7-9 and J usage is TRBJ2-7; D could derive from TRBD1 or TRBD2 (5 bases each). This CDR3 has 15 amino acids. The germline CDR1 and CDR2 sequences are SEHNR and FQNEAQ (reference sequence). The V and J ends lost 2 bases and 4 bases respectively, with 15 bases between them. Here the CDR3 DNA reads TGTGCCAGCAGCTTACCAGGGACGGCCGAATACGAGCAGTACTTC. Protein sequence: CASSLPGTAEYEQYF.

This clone was seen a single time. The chain combines TRBV6-2 or TRBV6-3 with TRBJ1-6, with D possibly matching TRBD1 (5 bases). The germline gives CDR1 MNHEY, CDR2 SVGEGT. The CDR3 has 15 amino acids. The V gene lost 3 bases and the J gene lost 0 bases, with 6 bases spanning the gap. For the CDR3, the DNA is TGTGCCAGCAGTTATGGGGGCTCCTATAATTCACCCCTCCACTTT. Amino acids: CASSYGGSYNSPLHF.

The J gene is TRBJ1-5, the V gene TRBV3-1 (or the pseudogene TRBV3-2); D unclear. Germline-derived CDR1 and CDR2 are LGHDT and YNNKEL (reference sequence). The ends were cut back, 0 bases at V and 6 bases at J, with 6 bases in the middle. CDR3 length equals 13 residues. The CDR3 loop reads CASSQDVGQPQHF. The CDR3 region has the DNA TGTGCCAGCAGCCAAGACGTGGGTCAGCCCCAGCATTTT.

V and J are TRBV5-1 and TRBJ2-1; the D call may be TRBD1 or TRBD2 (5 bases each). Germline loops: CDR1 SGHRS, CDR2 YFSETQ. Trimming pared 7 bases from V and 0 bases from J, leaving 14 bases between. The length of the CDR3 is 15 residues. CDR3 loop: CASWGTLSSYNEQFF. The CDR3 DNA sequence: TGCGCCAGCTGGGGGACCTTAAGCTCCTACAATGAGCAGTTCTTC.